The table lists the clone carrying this TCR beta chain with many counts. Arm-PCR with iRepertoire HTBI primers amplified the CDR3 regions for these TCR beta libraries. From the multiplex PCR reads, TCRdb called clonotypes with MiXCR, one entry per CDR3 protein. The repertoire holds 350,000 to 550,000 distinct CDR3 sequences, 15% seen once, with approximately 15% in the top ten. Germline V CDR1 and CDR2: SGHAT, FQNNGV. J lost 1 base, V lost 1 base, and 7 bases had no gene match. This CDR3 region has 17 residues. The data are from a study of regulatory T cells in long-lasting Graves disease. As to time point: newly diagnosed GD, antithyroid drugs for less than 3 months. The authors made the TCR library using RNA they extracted from PBMCs. Another study also made use of these data, one on T cells in Graves' hyperthyroidism and ophthalmopathy. That source adds: Exclusion criteria comprised uncontrolled infection, other autoimmune disease, pregnancy or lactation.

The sample was peripheral blood mononuclear cells (PBMCs), taken at new diagnosis, from a patient treated with antithyroid drugs. The chain employs TRBV11-2 and TRBJ2-3; 8 bases are shared with TRBD2. The clonotype comes from a woman aged 25 to 45 with Graves disease. The DNA of the CDR3 is TGTGCCAGCAGCTTAGCCACTAGCGGTGATCGCACAGATACGCAGTATTTT. Translation: CASSLATSGDRTDTQYF.